The rows below give T cell receptor beta chains drawn from one sample of a study of cytomegalovirus exposure and HLA in healthy donors. The data were produced by immunoSEQ multiplex PCR, yet TCRdb's version contains in-frame clones alone and is incomplete. Here the sample spans 130,000 or so clones, 75% to 80% being singletons. Sequences were obtained from PBMCs. The source is a woman in her forties in good health and CMV-seronegative. CDR3s include the opening cysteine and the closing phenylalanine or tryptophan. Only part of the rows carry a size: once, few, many, or a class if the clone is expanded.

CDR3aa | j_gene | abundance | v_gene
CASSFSGTSGSSEQYF | TRBJ2-7 | NA | TRBV7-3
CASSQDLGGVGNTEAFF | TRBJ1-1 | NA | TRBV4-2
CASSPPQGRDIQYF | TRBJ2-4 | NA | TRBV18
CASMAASQDRLNTEAFF | TRBJ1-1 | NA | TRBV2
CASSLDGFEKLFF | TRBJ1-4 | NA | TRBV7-9
CASRDDRGRDGNQPQHF | TRBJ1-5 | NA | TRBV19
CASETSGVTDTQYF | TRBJ2-3 | NA | TRBV18
CASSEISGVGSYEQYF | TRBJ2-7 | few | TRBV6-1
CASNPGSGQGSAYEQYF | NA | once | TRBV5-1
CASSESSGRALGNEQFF | TRBJ2-1 | NA | TRBV10-1
CATGRPNTDTQYF | TRBJ2-3 | NA | TRBV4-1
CASGTTGVRNEQFF | TRBJ2-1 | NA | TRBV5-5
CASSEHASPEADTQYF | TRBJ2-3 | few | TRBV6-4
CASSQKFRLRDRHYEQYF | TRBJ2-7 | NA | TRBV28
CASSGNFQETQYF | TRBJ2-5 | NA | TRBV2
CSVADRATTYEQYF | TRBJ2-7 | NA | TRBV29-1
CASSFTGTSGTVEQYF | TRBJ2-7 | NA | TRBV5-5
CASSLGGPSTDTQYF | TRBJ2-3 | NA | TRBV5-4
CASSLEDRETQYF | TRBJ2-5 | NA | TRBV7-9
CASSLARNTGELFF | TRBJ2-2 | NA | TRBV5-1
CASSRTSGTPRDEQYF | TRBJ2-7 | NA | TRBV28
CASSPTGRSQPQHF | TRBJ1-5 | NA | TRBV5-6
CSVERREGSGYTF | TRBJ1-2 | NA | TRBV29-1
CAISEGGSQYEQYF | TRBJ2-7 | NA | TRBV10-3
CASRGLSGSVAKNIQYF | TRBJ2-4 | NA | TRBV2
CSVADRDSNQPQHF | TRBJ1-5 | NA | TRBV29-1
CASSPDGEWSRGYTF | TRBJ1-2 | NA | TRBV28
CASRPGLAGISYEQYF | TRBJ2-7 | NA | TRBV5-4
CASGPQGSLYF | TRBJ2-7 | NA | TRBV19
CASSLVAGTDTQYF | TRBJ2-3 | NA | TRBV11-1